Shown below are 32 T cell receptor beta chains from a single sample sequenced in a study of blood T cell repertoires in COVID-19. Sequenced by immunoSEQ multiplex PCR; TCRdb stores in-frame clones only, minus some. The sample lists roughly 80,000 clones, roughly 80% occurring once. The specimen was peripheral blood. All receptors come from a man aged 50-59 years with acute or convalescent COVID-19.

V usage is TRBV20-1 and J usage is TRBJ2-1; D call uncertain. Germline loops: CDR1 DFQATT, CDR2 SNEGSKA (reference sequence). This CDR3 contains 13 residues. V was clipped by 3 bases and J by 3 bases, with 9 bases between them. For the CDR3, the DNA is TGCAGTGCTAGTTTTTACAACTACAATGAGCAGTTCTTC. Residues: CSASFYNYNEQFF.

The J gene is TRBJ2-1, the V gene TRBV28; 7 bases are a match to TRBD2. The germline gives CDR1 MDHEN, CDR2 SYDVKM. Germline trimming cut 6 bases from V and 3 bases from J; bases unmatched to any gene: 5. The CDR3 extends over 14 amino acids. In DNA, the CDR3 is TGTGCCAGCAGCCAGAAGCGGGGCTACAATGAGCAGTTCTTC. Protein: CASSQKRGYNEQFF.

This clone was seen more than once but under ten times. The chain carries TRBV7-9 and TRBJ1-1; D perhaps matches TRBD1 (5 bases). Germline-derived CDR1 and CDR2 are SEHNR and FQNEAQ (reference sequence). V shed 3 bases and J shed 6 bases, with 8 bases lying between them. CDR3 length: 12 residues. The CDR3 spells CASSLEGPEAFF. CDR3 coding DNA: TGTGCCAGCAGCTTGGAGGGGCCTGAAGCTTTCTTT.

The chain has TRBV28 and TRBJ2-1; possible D gene TRBD1, 7 bases. The CDR3 extends over 15 amino acids. Per the germline V gene, CDR1 is MDHEN and CDR2 is SYDVKM. The V end was cut by 4 bases, the J end by 2 bases, with 12 bases between. The CDR3 DNA is TGTGCCAGCAGTTCCCAGGGGGAGGCCTACAATGAGCAGTTCTTC. It translates to CASSSQGEAYNEQFF. The complete variable domain, with remaining parts taken from reference TRBV28 and TRBJ2-1, reads DVKVTQSSRYLVKRTGEKVFLECVQDMDHENMFWYRQDPGLGLRLIYFSYDVKMKEKGDIPEGYSVSREKKERFSLILESASTNQTSMYLCASSSQGEAYNEQFFGPGTRLTVL.

The chain is built from TRBV5-4 and TRBJ2-5; TRBD1 agrees at 8 bases. Germline assignment: CDR1 SGHNT and CDR2 YYREEE (reference sequence). The CDR3 loop spans 15 amino acids. V lost 2 bases and J lost 4; bases outside the gene matches: 7. CDR3 region: CASSLRTGLGETQYF. The CDR3 coding sequence is TGTGCCAGCAGCTTACGGACAGGGCTTGGAGAGACCCAGTACTTC.

This clone was seen a handful of times. The chain joins TRBV2 to TRBJ1-1; 9 nucleotides match TRBD1. Germline V gene data show CDR1 as SNHLY and CDR2 as FYNNEI. J was trimmed by 4 bases and V by 7 bases; bases with no gene match: 7. CDR3 size: 14 residues. CDR3 in amino acids: CASIQDRGGTEAFF. The CDR3, as DNA: TGTGCCAGCATCCAGGACAGGGGAGGCACTGAAGCTTTCTTT.

The chain joins TRBV7-9 to TRBJ1-6; 8 bases are a match to TRBD1. J lost 10 bases, V lost 2 bases, and 10 bases had no gene match. Germline values: CDR1 SEHNR, CDR2 FQNEAQ (reference sequence). The CDR3 loop spans 16 amino acids. CDR3 DNA: TGTGCCAGCAGCTTACAGGGGGCAGTTATTCGATCACCCCTCCACTTT. This translates into CASSLQGAVIRSPLHF.

The chain joins TRBV7-2 to TRBJ1-6; 8 positions agree with TRBD1. This CDR3 has 16 amino acids. Germline V lookup: CDR1 SGHTA, CDR2 FQGNSA. J was trimmed by 7 bases and V by 5 bases; bases with no gene match: 10. The CDR3 coding sequence is TGTGCCAGCAGCGCCTCGACAGGGGTGGTCAATTCACCCCTCCACTTT. This translates into CASSASTGVVNSPLHF.

The V gene is TRBV12-3 or TRBV12-4, the J gene TRBJ1-1, with D possibly TRBD1 on 6 matching bases. The CDR3 length is 13 residues. Trimming stripped 6 bases from V and 2 bases from J, with 10 bases between. As DNA, the CDR3 is TGTGCCAGCAGCAAGGACAGCAACACTGAAGCTTTCTTT. Translation gives CASSKDSNTEAFF.

V is TRBV5-4 and J is TRBJ1-3; 10 bases are a match to TRBD1. The CDR3 covers 17 residues. Trimming cost V 4 bases and J 0 bases; bases outside gene matches: 7. Per the germline V gene, CDR1 is SGHNT and CDR2 is YYREEE (reference sequence). This CDR3 is CASSRGTGANSGNTIYF. CDR3 sequence (DNA): TGTGCCAGCAGCCGAGGGACAGGGGCCAACTCTGGAAACACCATATATTTT.

The V and J genes are TRBV5-1 and TRBJ2-2; no clear D gene. Per the germline V gene, CDR1 is SGHRS and CDR2 is YFSETQ. The V gene lost 0 bases and the J gene lost 3 bases, with 6 bases spanning the gap. The CDR3 runs to 14 residues. The CDR3 DNA reads as TGCGCCAGCAGCTTGGGCCAGTACACCGGGGAGCTGTTTTTT. Its translation: CASSLGQYTGELFF. The full variable domain, completed using reference TRBV5-1 and TRBJ2-2, is KAGVTQTPRYLIKTRGQQVTLSCSPISGHRSVSWYQQTPGQGLQFLFEYFSETQRNKGNFPGRFSGRQFSNSRSEMNVSTLELGDSALYLCASSLGQYTGELFFGEGSRLTVL.

This clone was detected ten times or more. This chain links TRBV11-2 with TRBJ1-1, with a possible D match to TRBD1 (5 bases). Germline V lookup: CDR1 SGHAT, CDR2 FQNNGV. The CDR3 consists of 14 residues. V lost 3 bases to trimming and J lost 3 bases, with 11 bases between them. This CDR3 is CASSLWGGDTEAFF. CDR3 bases: TGTGCCAGCAGCTTGTGGGGGGGGGACACTGAAGCTTTCTTT. The variable domain in full, completed from reference TRBV11-2 and TRBJ1-1, reads EAGVAQSPRYKIIEKRQSVAFWCNPISGHATLYWYQQILGQGPKLLIQFQNNGVVDDSQLPKDRFSAERLKGVDSTLKIQPAKLEDSAVYLCASSLWGGDTEAFFGQGTRLTVV.

This rearrangement joins TRBV5-1 to TRBJ2-1; D ambiguous. The ends were cut back, 1 base at V and 6 bases at J, with 5 bases in the middle. CDR1 SGHRS and CDR2 YFSETQ come from the germline V gene. CDR3 length: 12 amino acids. The CDR3 reads CASSLPLNEQFF. CDR3 nucleotides: TGCGCCAGCAGCTTGCCCCTCAATGAGCAGTTCTTC.

The table lists this clone with many counts. The chain joins TRBV7-9 to TRBJ2-7, with 8 nucleotides matching TRBD1. The V gene end was trimmed by 6 bases and the J gene end by 2 bases; junction bases not matched to a gene: 3. Germline-derived CDR1 and CDR2 are SEHNR and FQNEAQ (reference sequence). The length of the CDR3 is 13 residues. The CDR3, as DNA: TGTGCCAGCAGAGGACAGGGCACCTACGAGCAGTACTTC. Translating it yields CASRGQGTYEQYF.

The rearrangement uses TRBV29-1 and TRBJ1-1, with a weak D call TRBD1 (5 bases). CDR1 SQVTM and CDR2 ANQGSEA come from the germline V gene. The CDR3 runs to 14 residues. Trimming left V 6 bases short and J 5 bases short, with 19 bases between. Here the CDR3 DNA reads TGCAGCGTGGTAGCAGGGTCATCGAGGACTGAAGCTTTCTTT. It is translated as CSVVAGSSRTEAFF.

The V call is TRBV4-3, the J call TRBJ1-3; no clear D. Trimming pared 0 bases from V and 10 bases from J, leaving 10 bases between. CDR1 is LGHNA, CDR2 YSLEER, per germline. The CDR3 is 13 amino acids. The CDR3 nucleotides are TGCGCCAGCAGCCAAGATCGTCAGCGGACCATATATTTT. Protein sequence: CASSQDRQRTIYF.

This chain uses TRBV6-6 with TRBJ2-7; unclear D gene. The germline CDR1 and CDR2 sequences are MNHNY and SVGAGI (reference sequence). V lost 2 bases, J lost 1 base, and 9 bases lay in between. The CDR3 totals 14 residues. CDR3 amino acids: CASSYVQASYEQYF. The CDR3 nucleotides read TGTGCCAGCAGTTACGTTCAGGCTTCCTACGAGCAGTACTTC.

The DNA for the CDR3 is TGTGCCAGCACCCAGGGTAACGGCAATCAGCCCCAGCATTTT. This gives the protein CASTQGNGNQPQHF. The chain links TRBV2 to TRBJ1-5; D perhaps matches TRBD1 (5 bases). Per the germline V gene, CDR1 is SNHLY and CDR2 is FYNNEI. This CDR3 is built from 14 residues. V lost 7 bases, J lost 2 bases, and 12 bases lay in between.

This clone was detected only once. The chain couples TRBV4-3 to TRBJ2-1, with D unclear. The CDR3 spans 15 residues. Trimming left V 0 bases short and J 2 bases short, with 8 bases between. The germline CDR1 and CDR2 sequences are LGHNA and YSLEER. CDR3 residues: CASSQDESAYNEQFF. Here the CDR3 DNA reads TGCGCCAGCAGCCAAGATGAGTCTGCCTACAATGAGCAGTTCTTC.

The chain has TRBV29-1 and TRBJ2-1; 8 bases agree with TRBD1. The CDR3 has 14 residues. Germline values: CDR1 SQVTM, CDR2 ANQGSEA. Trimming removed 6 bases from V and 6 bases from J; junction bases left unmatched: 10. CDR3 coding DNA: TGCAGCGTCCGCCTGGGACAGGCCTTCAATGAGCAGTTCTTC. It translates to CSVRLGQAFNEQFF.

The chain carries TRBV25-1 and TRBJ1-2; 9 nucleotides line up with TRBD1. The CDR3 is 13 residues long. Germline V CDR1 and CDR2: MGHDK, SYGVNS. Trimming at V came to 7 bases and at J to 8 bases, leaving 8 bases not matched to a gene. The CDR3 region is CASTPGQGRGYTF. CDR3 nucleotide sequence: TGTGCCAGCACCCCGGGACAGGGCAGAGGCTACACCTTC.

This chain joins TRBV5-6 and TRBJ2-7; D perhaps matches TRBD1 (5 bases). The V end lost 0 bases, the J end lost 3 bases, and 10 bases lay between the germline ends. Germline CDR1 reads SGHDT; CDR2 reads YYEEEE. The CDR3 sequence is 14 residues long. CDR3: CASSLGRGSYEQYF. As DNA, the CDR3 is TGTGCCAGCAGCTTGGGAAGGGGAAGCTACGAGCAGTACTTC.

The chain links TRBV7-2 to TRBJ2-3; no firm D call. Germline V gene sequence: CDR1 SGHTA, CDR2 FQGNSA. Trimming removed 2 bases from V and 2 bases from J, with 5 bases in between. The CDR3 spans 13 residues. In nucleotides, the CDR3 is TGTGCCAGCAGCTTACAGGCCACAGATACGCAGTATTTT. Its protein is CASSLQATDTQYF.

The rearrangement uses TRBV7-6 and TRBJ1-2; D uncertain. The CDR3 is 12 residues long. CDR1 is SGHVS and CDR2 is FNYEAQ in the germline V gene. V was cut by 5 bases and J by 7 bases, with 11 bases left in between. The CDR3 nucleotides read TGTGCCAGCAGCCCTAAAGGAGGTGGCTACACCTTC. This gives the protein CASSPKGGGYTF.

The chain links TRBV6-5 to TRBJ1-3; D gene ambiguous. This CDR3 is 13 amino acids long. V was clipped by 6 bases and J by 0 bases, with 6 bases between them. Per germline, CDR1 MNHEY and CDR2 SVGAGI. The CDR3 here is CASRTSSGNTIYF. In nucleotides, the CDR3 is TGTGCCAGCAGAACTTCCTCTGGAAACACCATATATTTT.

This chain joins TRBV25-1 and TRBJ2-5, with TRBD1 identical over 9 bases. Looked up from germline, CDR1 is MGHDK and CDR2 is SYGVNS. This CDR3 has 16 amino acids. Losses at the gene ends were 3 bases for V and 1 base for J; bases not matched to a gene: 6. The CDR3 DNA is TGTGCCAGCAGTGATAGGGACAGGGCGATCCAAGAGACCCAGTACTTC. It is translated as CASSDRDRAIQETQYF.

J is TRBJ2-6 and V is TRBV19; TRBD1 matches 9 bases. Trimming took 6 bases from V and 1 from J; bases not matched to a gene: 13. The CDR3 is made up of 19 amino acids. In germline, CDR1 is LNHDA, CDR2 SQIVND (reference sequence). The CDR3 bases are TGTGCCAGTAGGAACGGGGGGACAGGGAGGTGGTCTGGGGCCAACGTCCTGACTTTC. Translating gives CASRNGGTGRWSGANVLTF.

V usage is TRBV4-3 and J usage is TRBJ1-2; TRBD1 matches at 9 bases. Looked up from germline, CDR1 is LGHNA and CDR2 is YSLEER. V lost 1 base, J lost 5 bases, and 5 bases stayed unmatched. This CDR3 is 15 amino acids long. The CDR3 loop is CASSQALDRGYGYTF. CDR3 DNA sequence: TGCGCCAGCAGCCAAGCCCTGGACAGGGGATATGGCTACACCTTC.

The V call is TRBV4-3, the J call TRBJ2-3; weak D call: TRBD2 (5 bases). There are 15 residues in the CDR3. V was clipped by 1 base and J by 5 bases, with 13 bases between them. CDR1 and CDR2 (germline): LGHNA, YSLEER. The CDR3 is CASSQGEREGDTQYF. The CDR3 DNA is TGCGCCAGCAGCCAAGGGGAGAGGGAAGGAGATACGCAGTATTTT.

The rearrangement uses TRBV7-9 and TRBJ2-1, with TRBD2 matching 11 bases. J lost 6 bases, V lost 5 bases, and 9 bases had no gene match. Germline CDR1 reads SEHNR; CDR2 reads FQNEAQ (reference sequence). This CDR3 contains 16 residues. CDR3 DNA: TGTGCCAGCAGCCAGCGTAGCGGGGGGGCTGGCAATGAGCAGTTCTTC. As protein: CASSQRSGGAGNEQFF.

This clone has just a few counts. The rearrangement links TRBV7-2 to TRBJ1-6, with a tentative D call TRBD1 (5 bases). CDR3 length equals 16 residues. Germline values: CDR1 SGHTA, CDR2 FQGNSA. With 5 bases removed from V and 9 bases from J, the gap between germline ends came to 20 bases. CDR3: CASSPGGAPEISPLHF. The CDR3 nucleotides are TGTGCCAGCAGCCCGGGAGGGGCGCCGGAAATTTCACCCCTCCACTTT.

The chain uses TRBV7-2 and TRBJ1-2; D perhaps matches TRBD1 (6 bases). The germline V gene has CDR1 SGHTA and CDR2 FQGNSA. Trimming left V 4 bases short and J 4 bases short, with 19 bases between. The CDR3 has 16 residues. Here the CDR3 DNA reads TGTGCCAGCAGCTCTGATGGGGGCAGCCAAGCCTATGGCTACACCTTC. As protein: CASSSDGGSQAYGYTF.